Shown below are 15 T cell receptor beta chains from a single sample sequenced in a study of identical twins. Each CDR3 protein is one row after TCRdb ran MiXCR on the 5' RACE reads. The repertoire holds 210,000 or so distinct CDR3 sequences, approximately 16% seen once, with over 35% in the top ten. These same records also appear under a second study, on T cells expressing NK-cell markers.

The specimen sequenced was CD8+ T cells sorted from blood. Every receptor here comes from a woman between 18 and 29 years old in good health.

This clonotype was found many times. The chain couples TRBV14 to TRBJ2-2, with no clear D. This CDR3 spans 12 amino acids. Trimming left V 4 bases short and J 8 bases short, with 8 bases between. CDR1 SGHDN and CDR2 FVKESK come from the germline V gene. As DNA, the CDR3 is TGTGCCAGCAGCCTCCCCTCTGGGGAGCTGTTTTTT. Translated, it gives CASSLPSGELFF.

The V call is TRBV13, the J call TRBJ2-1; 7 positions match TRBD1. Looked up from germline, CDR1 is PRHDT and CDR2 is FYEKMQ (reference sequence). The V gene end was trimmed by 4 bases and the J gene end by 5 bases; junction bases not matched to a gene: 5. The CDR3 contains 14 residues. CDR3 amino acids: CASSSRDSDNEQFF. Written as DNA, the CDR3 is TGTGCCAGCAGCTCCCGGGACAGCGACAATGAGCAGTTCTTC.

This sequence joins TRBV30 and TRBJ1-4; tentatively, D is TRBD1 (5 bases). With 1 base removed from V and 5 bases from J, the gap between germline ends came to 11 bases. The length of the CDR3 is 14 residues. Germline CDR1 GTSNPN, CDR2 SVGIG (reference sequence). The CDR3 nucleotides read TGTGCCTGGAGTGGAGAGGGGAGAAATGAAAAACTGTTTTTT. It specifies CAWSGEGRNEKLFF.

The chain has TRBV20-1 and TRBJ1-2, with 7 positions matching TRBD1. Germline assignment: CDR1 DFQATT and CDR2 SNEGSKA (reference sequence). V was clipped by 4 bases and J by 0 bases; unmatched bases: 5. This CDR3 region has 14 residues. This CDR3 reads CSAITGESNYGYTF. Here the CDR3 DNA reads TGCAGTGCTATTACAGGGGAGTCTAACTATGGCTACACCTTC.

The CDR3 region is CASGLLTQGNQPQHF. The DNA of the CDR3 is TGTGCTAGTGGTTTGCTCACCCAGGGGAATCAGCCCCAGCATTTT. V usage is TRBV12-5 and J usage is TRBJ1-5; a weak D match, TRBD1 (6 bases). This CDR3 has 15 residues. Trimming removed 2 bases at V and 4 bases at J, with 12 bases between. Germline V lookup: CDR1 LGHNT, CDR2 FRNRAP.

This clonotype was seen a handful of times. The chain uses TRBV13 and TRBJ2-7; 9 nucleotides match TRBD2. Germline V gene lookup returns CDR1 PRHDT and CDR2 FYEKMQ (reference sequence). V trimming: 5 bases; J trimming: 2 bases; junction bases outside the gene matches: 4. The CDR3 is made up of 14 amino acids. Written as DNA, the CDR3 is TGTGCCAGCAGCGTGGGCGGGAGGGCCTACGAGCAGTACTTC. Translated: CASSVGGRAYEQYF.

This chain connects TRBV4-2 to TRBJ1-2; no clear D gene. This CDR3 comprises 16 residues. V lost 0 bases, J lost 3 bases, and 14 bases lay in between. The germline V gene has CDR1 LGHNA and CDR2 YNFKEQ. CDR3 coding DNA: TGTGCCAGCAGCCAAGAGGTCGATCAGAGATACTATGGCTACACCTTC. This gives the protein CASSQEVDQRYYGYTF.

This clonotype has more than one count but fewer than ten. DNA for the CDR3: TGCAGCGTTGATCTGGGGGCCGCTGAAGCTTTCTTT. It encodes CSVDLGAAEAFF. This chain connects TRBV29-1 to TRBJ1-1, with a possible D match to TRBD1 (6 bases). The CDR3 spans 12 residues. V lost 3 bases to trimming and J lost 6 bases, with 11 bases between them. Germline V gene sequence: CDR1 SQVTM, CDR2 ANQGSEA. The full variable domain, completed using reference TRBV29-1 and TRBJ1-1, is SAVISQKPSRDICQRGTSLTIQCQVDSQVTMMFWYRQQPGQSLTLIATANQGSEATYESGFVIDKFPISRPNLTFSTLTVSNMSPEDSSIYLCSVDLGAAEAFFGQGTRLTVV.

The rearrangement uses TRBV5-6 and TRBJ2-3, with TRBD1 as a possible D gene (5 bases). Germline V gene sequence: CDR1 SGHDT, CDR2 YYEEEE. V gave up 0 bases and J gave up 0 bases, with 8 bases separating them. The CDR3 loop spans 15 amino acids. CDR3 coding DNA: TGTGCCAGCAGCTTGGTTAGGGGAAGCACAGATACGCAGTATTTT. This sequence encodes CASSLVRGSTDTQYF.

This sequence joins TRBV12-3 or TRBV12-4 and TRBJ2-7; 9 bases are a match to TRBD1. The CDR3 sequence is 14 residues long. The V gene end was trimmed by 5 bases and the J gene end by 3 bases; junction bases not matched to a gene: 5. The CDR3 sequence is CASSIPTGGYEQYF. The CDR3 nucleotides are TGTGCCAGCAGTATCCCGACAGGGGGCTACGAGCAGTACTTC.

This chain uses TRBV2 with TRBJ2-1; tentative D call: TRBD2 (7 bases). V was trimmed by 6 bases and J by 7 bases, leaving 10 bases between them. The length of the CDR3 is 12 residues. Germline CDR1 is SNHLY and CDR2 is FYNNEI. Written as DNA, the CDR3 is TGTGCCAGCAGGGGGGGGCCAAATGAGCAGTTCTTC. Protein sequence: CASRGGPNEQFF.

V usage is TRBV12-3 or TRBV12-4 and J usage is TRBJ2-1; D call uncertain. Trimming removed 7 bases at V and 10 bases at J, with 14 bases between. There are 12 residues in the CDR3. The CDR3 spells CASTIGALEQFF. CDR3 DNA sequence: TGTGCCAGCACGATAGGAGCGTTAGAGCAGTTCTTC.

This clonotype was counted a few times. The V call is TRBV9, the J call TRBJ2-2, with 8 bases lining up with TRBD1. V lost 1 base and J lost 3; bases outside the gene matches: 8. This CDR3 comprises 17 residues. Germline-derived CDR1 and CDR2 are SGDLS and YYNGEE. The CDR3 DNA is TGTGCCAGCAGCGTACCCCTCGGACAGGGAGACACCGGGGAGCTGTTTTTT. Its protein product is CASSVPLGQGDTGELFF.

The genes are TRBV7-9 and TRBJ1-1; 8 positions agree with TRBD1. Germline lookup yields CDR1 SEHNR and CDR2 FQNEAQ (reference sequence). J was trimmed by 0 bases and V by 6 bases; bases with no gene match: 9. The CDR3 is made up of 16 amino acids. The CDR3, as DNA: TGTGCCAGCAGGCCAACAGGGGGAGGAGTGAACACTGAAGCTTTCTTT. Amino acid sequence: CASRPTGGGVNTEAFF.

The rearrangement links TRBV6-2 or TRBV6-3 to TRBJ1-1, with 10 positions matching TRBD1. Trimming removed 6 bases from V and 4 bases from J; junction bases left unmatched: 8. This CDR3 contains 15 residues. The germline CDR1 and CDR2 sequences are MNHEY and SVGEGT. CDR3 sequence (DNA): TGTGCCAGCAGCCGACAGGGGGCCCCGGGCACTGAAGCTTTCTTT. It is translated as CASSRQGAPGTEAFF.